These 8 T cell receptor beta chains share one sample of origin, sequenced in a study of T-cell reconstitution after alpha-beta-depleted transplantation in children. The library targeted TCRbeta and was prepared with unique molecular identifiers. TCRdb re-called the PCR reads with MiXCR, one entry per CDR3 protein. Among about 830,000 distinct CDR3 sequences listed, less than 20% were seen once. Sequencing was performed on PBMCs, mostly from graft donor cells, taken 360 days after TCRalphabeta/CD19-depleted stem cell transplant. The receptor source for this set is a male patient aged 10 to 17 who had a stem cell transplant for acute lymphoblastic leukemia, so the T cells may come from the graft donor.

The rearrangement joins TRBV5-1 to TRBJ2-2; D may be TRBD1 (6 bases). In germline, CDR1 is SGHRS, CDR2 YFSETQ. The CDR3 loop spans 13 amino acids. V lost 4 bases, J lost 5 bases, and 9 bases lay in between. CDR3 sequence (DNA): TGCGCCAGCAGCATAACAGGGACCGGGGAGCTGTTTTTT. As protein: CASSITGTGELFF. Complete variable domain (other parts from reference TRBV5-1 and TRBJ2-2): KAGVTQTPRYLIKTRGQQVTLSCSPISGHRSVSWYQQTPGQGLQFLFEYFSETQRNKGNFPGRFSGRQFSNSRSEMNVSTLELGDSALYLCASSITGTGELFFGEGSRLTVL.

This clonotype was counted at least ten times. This rearrangement joins TRBV20-1 to TRBJ2-3; 10 bases are a match to TRBD2. The CDR3 spans 17 residues. Unmatched junction bases numbered 9, after V lost 0 bases and J lost 3 bases. Germline CDR1 DFQATT, CDR2 SNEGSKA (reference sequence). The CDR3 region has the DNA TGCAGTGCTAGAGAGGCTAGCGGGAGCGGGATAACAGATACGCAGTATTTT. Translated: CSAREASGSGITDTQYF.

The chain couples TRBV5-1 to TRBJ2-7, with no clear D. Germline loops: CDR1 SGHRS, CDR2 YFSETQ. This CDR3 comprises 12 residues. V was shortened by 4 bases and J by 7 bases, with 12 bases between the two germline ends. CDR3 sequence: CASSETTVEQYF. The DNA for the CDR3 is TGCGCCAGCAGCGAAACGACGGTGGAGCAGTACTTC. The full variable domain, with the rest looked up from reference TRBV5-1 and TRBJ2-7, is KAGVTQTPRYLIKTRGQQVTLSCSPISGHRSVSWYQQTPGQGLQFLFEYFSETQRNKGNFPGRFSGRQFSNSRSEMNVSTLELGDSALYLCASSETTVEQYFGPGTRLTVT.

This clonotype was recorded at least ten times. V usage is TRBV14 and J usage is TRBJ2-2; D not certain. CDR1 and CDR2 from the germline V gene are SGHDN and FVKESK. V lost 4 bases, J lost 5 bases, and 8 bases lay in between. CDR3 length equals 13 residues. The CDR3 DNA follows: TGTGCCAGCAGCCCCCTAAGGACCGGGGAGCTGTTTTTT. This codes for CASSPLRTGELFF. The entire variable domain, with the rest obtained from reference TRBV14 and TRBJ2-2, is as follows: EAGVTQFPSHSVIEKGQTVTLRCDPISGHDNLYWYRRVMGKEIKFLLHFVKESKQDESGMPNNRFLAERTGGTYSTLKVQPAELEDSGVYFCASSPLRTGELFFGEGSRLTVL.

As regards this clonotype: Germline is not matched at one junction end, which may reflect a read error. V is TRBV2 and J is TRBJ2-7; 7 bases are shared with TRBD2. The CDR3 runs 15 residues. CDR1 and CDR2 (germline): SNHLY, FYNNEI. CDR3 bases: TGTGCCAGCAGTGGATTGGGCGGGAGCTCCCACGAGCAGTACTTC. Protein product: CASSGLGGSSHEQYF.

This chain uses TRBV5-1 with TRBJ2-3; 8 bases match TRBD2. The CDR3 runs to 16 residues. With 0 bases clipped from V and 2 bases from J, the junction kept 5 bases outside the gene matches. Per germline, CDR1 SGHRS and CDR2 YFSETQ. CDR3 bases: TGCGCCAGCAGCTTGGCTGCGGGAGGCACCACAGATACGCAGTATTTT. Amino acids: CASSLAAGGTTDTQYF.

The gene calls are TRBV29-1 and TRBJ2-7; TRBD2 might be the D (5 bases). Deletions cut 7 bases from V and 3 bases from J, with 13 bases between. CDR1 and CDR2 (germline): SQVTM, ANQGSEA. The CDR3 runs to 12 residues. The CDR3 sequence: CSAASWDYEQYF. In DNA form, the CDR3 reads TGCAGCGCGGCTAGCTGGGACTACGAGCAGTACTTC.

This clonotype appeared a few times. The chain carries TRBV5-6 and TRBJ2-1, with 12 bases fitting TRBD2. Germline values: CDR1 SGHDT, CDR2 YYEEEE. CDR3 length: 17 amino acids. V was pared by 4 bases and J by 8 bases, with 13 bases of the junction left unmatched. In DNA, the CDR3 is TGTGCCAGCAGCCCAGGACCTAGCGGGAGGGAGAGCTATGAGCAGTTCTTC. It is translated as CASSPGPSGRESYEQFF.